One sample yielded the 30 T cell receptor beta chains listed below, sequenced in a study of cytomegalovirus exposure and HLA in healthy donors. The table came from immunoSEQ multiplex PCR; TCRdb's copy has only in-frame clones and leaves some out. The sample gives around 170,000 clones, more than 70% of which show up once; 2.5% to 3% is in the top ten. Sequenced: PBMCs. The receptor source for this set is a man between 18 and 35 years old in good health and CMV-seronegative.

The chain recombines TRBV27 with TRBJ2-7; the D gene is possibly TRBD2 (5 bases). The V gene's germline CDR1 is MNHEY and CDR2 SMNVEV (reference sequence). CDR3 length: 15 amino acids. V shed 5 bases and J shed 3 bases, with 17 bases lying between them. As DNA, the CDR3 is TGTGCCAGCAGTCAGAACGGGATCCCCCTCTACGAGCAGTACTTC. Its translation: CASSQNGIPLYEQYF.

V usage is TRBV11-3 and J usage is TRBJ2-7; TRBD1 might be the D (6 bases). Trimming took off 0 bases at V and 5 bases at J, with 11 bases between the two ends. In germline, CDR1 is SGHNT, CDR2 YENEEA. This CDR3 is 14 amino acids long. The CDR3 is CASSLDRRGNEQYF. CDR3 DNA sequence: TGTGCCAGCAGCTTAGACCGCAGGGGTAACGAGCAGTACTTC.

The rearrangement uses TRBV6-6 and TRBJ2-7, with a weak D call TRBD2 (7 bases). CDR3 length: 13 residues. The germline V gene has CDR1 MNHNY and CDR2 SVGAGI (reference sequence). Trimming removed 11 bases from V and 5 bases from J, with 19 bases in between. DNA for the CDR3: TGTGCCTGTGTGGGGGGGCTAAGGAACGAGCAGTACTTC. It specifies CACVGGLRNEQYF.

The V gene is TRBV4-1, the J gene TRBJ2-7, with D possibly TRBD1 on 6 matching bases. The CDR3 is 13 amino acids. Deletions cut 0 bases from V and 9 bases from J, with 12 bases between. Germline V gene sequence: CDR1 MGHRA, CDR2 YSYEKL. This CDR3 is CASSQEQGRPQYF. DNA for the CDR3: TGCGCCAGCAGCCAAGAACAGGGACGCCCGCAGTACTTC.

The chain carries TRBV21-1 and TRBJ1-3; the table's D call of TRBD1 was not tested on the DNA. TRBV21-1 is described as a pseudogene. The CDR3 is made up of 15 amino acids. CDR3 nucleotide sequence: TGTGCCAGCAGCAAAGGAGGGGGAACTGGAAACACCATATATTTT. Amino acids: CASSKGGGTGNTIYF.

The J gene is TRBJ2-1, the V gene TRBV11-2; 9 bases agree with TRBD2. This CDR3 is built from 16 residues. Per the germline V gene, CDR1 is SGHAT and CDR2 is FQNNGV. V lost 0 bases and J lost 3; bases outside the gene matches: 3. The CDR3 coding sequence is TGTGCCAGCAGCTTAGAGGCTAGCGGGAACTACAATGAGCAGTTCTTC. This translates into CASSLEASGNYNEQFF.

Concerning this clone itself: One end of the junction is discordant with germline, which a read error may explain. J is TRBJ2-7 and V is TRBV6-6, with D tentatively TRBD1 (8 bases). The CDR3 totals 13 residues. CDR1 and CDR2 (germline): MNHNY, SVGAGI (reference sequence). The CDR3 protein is CASSLLDREGAAF. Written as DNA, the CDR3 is TGTGCCAGCAGTTTGTTGGACAGGGAGGGCGCCGCCTTC.

The CDR3 DNA reads as TGCGCCAGCAGCTTGCTCACAGGGGACACCGGGGAGCTGTTTTTT. Its translation is CASSLLTGDTGELFF. The V call is TRBV5-1, the J call TRBJ2-2; TRBD1 matches at 7 bases. Germline CDR1 and CDR2: SGHRS and YFSETQ. The CDR3 loop spans 15 amino acids. Trimming cost V 1 base and J 3 bases; bases outside gene matches: 3.

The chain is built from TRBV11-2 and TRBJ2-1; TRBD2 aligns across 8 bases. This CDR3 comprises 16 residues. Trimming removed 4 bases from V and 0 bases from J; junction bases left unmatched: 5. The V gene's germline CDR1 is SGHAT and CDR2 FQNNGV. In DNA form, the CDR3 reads TGTGCCAGCAGCTCGGGACTAGATCTCTCCTACAATGAGCAGTTCTTC. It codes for CASSSGLDLSYNEQFF.

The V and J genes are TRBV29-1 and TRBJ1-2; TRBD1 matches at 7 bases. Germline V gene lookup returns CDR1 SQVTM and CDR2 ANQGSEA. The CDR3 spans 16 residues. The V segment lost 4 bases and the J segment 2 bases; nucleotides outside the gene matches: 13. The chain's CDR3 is CSVAGTAKGRNYGYTF. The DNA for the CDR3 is TGCAGCGTTGCAGGGACAGCTAAGGGGAGGAACTATGGCTACACCTTC.

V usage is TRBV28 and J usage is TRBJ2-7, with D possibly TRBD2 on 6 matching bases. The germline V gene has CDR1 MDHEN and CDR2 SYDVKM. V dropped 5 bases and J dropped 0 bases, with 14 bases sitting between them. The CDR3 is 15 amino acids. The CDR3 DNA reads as TGTGCCAGCAGTACGGGACTTACTACCTCCTACGAGCAGTACTTC. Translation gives CASSTGLTTSYEQYF.

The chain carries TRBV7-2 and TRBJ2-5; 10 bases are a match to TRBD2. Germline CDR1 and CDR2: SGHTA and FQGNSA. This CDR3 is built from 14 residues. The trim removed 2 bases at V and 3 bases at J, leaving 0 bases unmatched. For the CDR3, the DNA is TGTGCCAGCAGCTTAACTAGCGGGAAAGAGACCCAGTACTTC. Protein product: CASSLTSGKETQYF.

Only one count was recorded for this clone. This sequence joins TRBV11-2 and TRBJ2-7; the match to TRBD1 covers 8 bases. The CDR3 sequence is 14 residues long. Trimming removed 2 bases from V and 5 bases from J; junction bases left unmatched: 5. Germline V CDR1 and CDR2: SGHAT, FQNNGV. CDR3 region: CASSLTGGLNEQYV. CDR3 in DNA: TGTGCCAGCAGCTTAACAGGGGGACTTAACGAGCAGTACGTC.

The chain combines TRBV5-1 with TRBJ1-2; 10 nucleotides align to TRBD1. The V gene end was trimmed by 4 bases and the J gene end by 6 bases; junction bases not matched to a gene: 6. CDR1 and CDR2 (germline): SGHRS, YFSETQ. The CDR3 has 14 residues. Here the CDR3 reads CASSPGQGTDGYTF. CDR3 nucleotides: TGCGCCAGCAGCCCGGGACAGGGGACTGATGGCTACACCTTC.

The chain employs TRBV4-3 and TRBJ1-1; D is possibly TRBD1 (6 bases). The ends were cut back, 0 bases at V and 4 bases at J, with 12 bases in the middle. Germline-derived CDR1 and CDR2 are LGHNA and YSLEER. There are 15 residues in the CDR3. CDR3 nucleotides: TGCGCCAGCAGCCAAGATGGGGGCAGGGGCACTGAAGCTTTCTTT. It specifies CASSQDGGRGTEAFF.

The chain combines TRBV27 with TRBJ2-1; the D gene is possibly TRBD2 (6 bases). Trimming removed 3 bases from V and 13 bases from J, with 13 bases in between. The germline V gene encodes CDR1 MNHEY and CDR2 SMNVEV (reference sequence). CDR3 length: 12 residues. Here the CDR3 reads CASSFRGDFQFF. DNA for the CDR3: TGTGCCAGCAGTTTTCGCGGGGACTTTCAGTTCTTC.

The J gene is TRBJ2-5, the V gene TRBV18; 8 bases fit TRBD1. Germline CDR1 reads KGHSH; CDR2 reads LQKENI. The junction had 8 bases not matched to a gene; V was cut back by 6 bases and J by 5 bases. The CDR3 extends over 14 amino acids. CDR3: CASSQDRAGETQYF. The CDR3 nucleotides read TGTGCCAGCTCGCAGGACAGGGCGGGGGAGACCCAGTACTTC.

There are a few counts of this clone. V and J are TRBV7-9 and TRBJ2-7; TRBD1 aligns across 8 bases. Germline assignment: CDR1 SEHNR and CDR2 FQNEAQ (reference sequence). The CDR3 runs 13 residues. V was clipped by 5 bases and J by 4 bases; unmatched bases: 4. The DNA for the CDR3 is TGTGCCAGCAGCCGAGACAGGGGATACGAGCAGTACGTC. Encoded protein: CASSRDRGYEQYV.

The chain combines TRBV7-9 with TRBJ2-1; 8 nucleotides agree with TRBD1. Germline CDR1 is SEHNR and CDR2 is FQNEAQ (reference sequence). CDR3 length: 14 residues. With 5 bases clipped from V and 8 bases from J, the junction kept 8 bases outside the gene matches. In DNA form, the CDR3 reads TGTGCCAGCAGCCCCAGGACAGGGAGTTATGAGCAGTTCTTC. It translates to CASSPRTGSYEQFF.

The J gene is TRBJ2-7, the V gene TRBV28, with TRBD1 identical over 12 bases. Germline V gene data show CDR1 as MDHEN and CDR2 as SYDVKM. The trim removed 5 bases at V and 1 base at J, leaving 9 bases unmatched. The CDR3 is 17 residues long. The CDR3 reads CASSRDRGHGWSYEQYF. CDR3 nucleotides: TGTGCCAGCAGTCGGGACAGGGGGCATGGTTGGTCCTACGAGCAGTACTTC.

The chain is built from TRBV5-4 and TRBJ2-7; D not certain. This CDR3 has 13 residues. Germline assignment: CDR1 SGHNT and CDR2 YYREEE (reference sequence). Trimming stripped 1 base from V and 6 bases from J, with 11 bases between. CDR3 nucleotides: TGTGCCAGCAGCTTGTTCTCGAGCTCCGAGCAGTACTTC. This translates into CASSLFSSSEQYF.

CDR3 coding DNA: TGCGCCAGCAGCCAAGGAAGGGGGACAGGGGCGGCGGCCGGGGAGCTGTTTTTT. This sequence encodes CASSQGRGTGAAAGELFF. The gene calls are TRBV4-1 and TRBJ2-2; TRBD1 matches at 10 bases. Germline values: CDR1 MGHRA, CDR2 YSYEKL. V was clipped by 1 base and J by 6 bases; unmatched bases: 11. The CDR3 covers 18 residues.

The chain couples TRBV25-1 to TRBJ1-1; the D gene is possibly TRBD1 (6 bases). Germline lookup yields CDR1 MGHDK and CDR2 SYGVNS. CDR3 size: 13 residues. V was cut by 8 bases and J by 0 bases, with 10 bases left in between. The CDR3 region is CASGGQLNTEAFF. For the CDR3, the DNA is TGTGCCAGCGGGGGACAATTGAACACTGAAGCTTTCTTT.

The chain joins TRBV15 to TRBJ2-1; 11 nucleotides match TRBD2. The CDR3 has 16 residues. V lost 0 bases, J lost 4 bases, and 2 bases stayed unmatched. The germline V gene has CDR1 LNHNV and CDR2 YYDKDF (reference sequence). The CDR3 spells CATSREASGGYNEQFF. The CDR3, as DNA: TGTGCCACCAGCAGAGAGGCTAGCGGGGGGTACAATGAGCAGTTCTTC.

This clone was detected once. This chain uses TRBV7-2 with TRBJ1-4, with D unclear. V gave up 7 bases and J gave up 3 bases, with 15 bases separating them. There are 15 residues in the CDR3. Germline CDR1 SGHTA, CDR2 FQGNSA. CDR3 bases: TGTGCCAGCACCACCGTTGGGCGAGCTAATGAAAAACTGTTTTTT. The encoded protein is CASTTVGRANEKLFF.

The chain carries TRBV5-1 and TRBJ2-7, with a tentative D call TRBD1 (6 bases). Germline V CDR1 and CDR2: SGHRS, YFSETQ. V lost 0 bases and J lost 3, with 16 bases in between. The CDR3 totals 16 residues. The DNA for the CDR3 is TGCGCCAGCAGCTTGGAATCCAGGGGAGCATTCTACGAGCAGTACTTC. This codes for CASSLESRGAFYEQYF.

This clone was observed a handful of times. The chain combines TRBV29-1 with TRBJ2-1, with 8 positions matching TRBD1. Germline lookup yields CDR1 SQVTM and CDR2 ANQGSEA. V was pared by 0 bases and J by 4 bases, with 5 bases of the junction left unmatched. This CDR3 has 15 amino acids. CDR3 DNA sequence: TGCAGCGTTGAAGACCTGGACAGGGTATACAATGAGCAGTTCTTC. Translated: CSVEDLDRVYNEQFF.

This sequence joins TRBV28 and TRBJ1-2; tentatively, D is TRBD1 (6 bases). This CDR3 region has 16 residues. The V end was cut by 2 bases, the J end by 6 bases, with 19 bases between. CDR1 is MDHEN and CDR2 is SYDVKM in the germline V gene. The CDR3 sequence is CASSLSIGFRGDGYTF. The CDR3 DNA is TGTGCCAGCAGTTTAAGTATAGGCTTCAGGGGCGATGGCTACACCTTC.

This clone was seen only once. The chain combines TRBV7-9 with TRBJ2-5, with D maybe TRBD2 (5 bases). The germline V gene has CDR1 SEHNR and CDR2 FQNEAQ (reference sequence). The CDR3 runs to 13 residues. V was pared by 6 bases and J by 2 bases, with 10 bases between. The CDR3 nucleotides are TGTGCCAGCAGTCCAAGCGGACAAGAGACCCAGTACTTC. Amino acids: CASSPSGQETQYF. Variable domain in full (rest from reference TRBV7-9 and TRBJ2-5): DTGVSQNPRHKITKRGQNVTFRCDPISEHNRLYWYRQTLGQGPEFLTYFQNEAQLEKSRLLSDRFSAERPKGSFSTLEIQRTEQGDSAMYLCASSPSGQETQYFGPGTRLLVL.

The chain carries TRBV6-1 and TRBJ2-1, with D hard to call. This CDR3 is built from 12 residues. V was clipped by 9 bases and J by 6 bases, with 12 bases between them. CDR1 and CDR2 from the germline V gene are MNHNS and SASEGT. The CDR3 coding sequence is TGTGCCAGTAATTATATCCGCAATGAGCAGTTCTTC. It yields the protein CASNYIRNEQFF.